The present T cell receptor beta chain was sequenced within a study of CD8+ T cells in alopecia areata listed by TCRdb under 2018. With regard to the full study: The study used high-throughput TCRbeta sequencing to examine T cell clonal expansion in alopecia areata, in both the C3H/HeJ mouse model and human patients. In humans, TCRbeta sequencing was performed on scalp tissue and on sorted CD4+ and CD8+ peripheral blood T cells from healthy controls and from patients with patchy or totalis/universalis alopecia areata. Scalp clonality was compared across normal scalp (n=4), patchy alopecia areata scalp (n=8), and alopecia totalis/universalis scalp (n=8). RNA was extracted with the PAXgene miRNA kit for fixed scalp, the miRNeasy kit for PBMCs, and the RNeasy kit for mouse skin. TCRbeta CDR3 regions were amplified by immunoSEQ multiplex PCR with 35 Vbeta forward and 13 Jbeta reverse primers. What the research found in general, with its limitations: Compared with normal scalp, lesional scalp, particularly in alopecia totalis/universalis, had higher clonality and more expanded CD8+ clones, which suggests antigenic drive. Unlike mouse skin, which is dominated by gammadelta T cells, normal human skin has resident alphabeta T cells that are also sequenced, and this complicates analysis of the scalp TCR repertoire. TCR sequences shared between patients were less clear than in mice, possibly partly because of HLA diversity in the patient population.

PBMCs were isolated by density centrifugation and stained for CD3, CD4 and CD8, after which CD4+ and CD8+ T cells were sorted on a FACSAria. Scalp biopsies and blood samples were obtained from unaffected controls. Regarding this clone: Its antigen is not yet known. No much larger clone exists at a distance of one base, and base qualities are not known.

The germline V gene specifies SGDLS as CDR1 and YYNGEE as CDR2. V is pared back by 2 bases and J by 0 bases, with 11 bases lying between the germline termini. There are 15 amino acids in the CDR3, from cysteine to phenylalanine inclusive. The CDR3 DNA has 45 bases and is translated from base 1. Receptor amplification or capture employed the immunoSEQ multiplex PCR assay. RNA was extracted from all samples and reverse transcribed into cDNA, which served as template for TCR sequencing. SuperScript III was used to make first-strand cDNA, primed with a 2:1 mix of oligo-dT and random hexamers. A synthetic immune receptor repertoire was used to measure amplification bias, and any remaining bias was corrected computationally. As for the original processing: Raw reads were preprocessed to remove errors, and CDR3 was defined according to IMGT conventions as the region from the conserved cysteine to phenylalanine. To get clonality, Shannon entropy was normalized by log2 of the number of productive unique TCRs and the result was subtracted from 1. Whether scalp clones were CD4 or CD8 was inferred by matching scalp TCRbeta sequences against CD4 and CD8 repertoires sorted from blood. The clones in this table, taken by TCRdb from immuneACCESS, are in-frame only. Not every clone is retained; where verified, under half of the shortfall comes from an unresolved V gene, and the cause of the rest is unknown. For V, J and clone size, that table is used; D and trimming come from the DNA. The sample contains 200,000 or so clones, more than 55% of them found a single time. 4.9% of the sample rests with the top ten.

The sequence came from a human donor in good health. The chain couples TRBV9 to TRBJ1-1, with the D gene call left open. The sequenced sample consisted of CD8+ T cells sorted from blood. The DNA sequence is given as TGTGCCAGCAGCGTTGAGGGAGGAATGAACACTGAAGCTTTCTTT. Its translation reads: CASSVEGGMNTEAFF.